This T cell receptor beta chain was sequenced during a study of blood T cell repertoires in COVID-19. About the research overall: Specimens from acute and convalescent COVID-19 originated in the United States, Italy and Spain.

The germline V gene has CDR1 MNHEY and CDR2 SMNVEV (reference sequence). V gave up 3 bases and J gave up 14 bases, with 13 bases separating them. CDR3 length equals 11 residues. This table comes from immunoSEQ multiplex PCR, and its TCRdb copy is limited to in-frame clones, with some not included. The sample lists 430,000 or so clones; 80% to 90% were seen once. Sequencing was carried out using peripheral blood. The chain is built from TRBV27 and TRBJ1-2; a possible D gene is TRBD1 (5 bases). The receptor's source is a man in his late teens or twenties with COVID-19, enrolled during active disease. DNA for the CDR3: TGTGCCAGCAGTTTCGGGGGTCGGGAAACCTTC. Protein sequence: CASSFGGRETF.